This entry concerns a single T cell receptor beta chain. In terms of age and location, participants ranged from roughly 18 to 89 years and lived in under 30 US areas. Cohorts were based on clinical histories the participants reported. The data were taken from a study of blood T cell repertoires in COVID-19. As for the study in general: From the United States, Italy and Spain came samples of acute and convalescent COVID-19.

Authors' analysis steps: Amplification of reference gene primers provided the estimated nucleated cell counts. Generated by immunoSEQ multiplex PCR, the TCRdb table keeps only in-frame clones and is missing some. From that table come the V and J calls and clone size; the DNA was used to work out D and trimming. The profile covers 350,000 to 400,000 clones, with 70% to 90% appearing a single time and roughly 2% taken by the ten largest. Germline V gives CDR1 ENHRY, CDR2 SYGVKD. The CDR3 is made up of 15 amino acids. V gave up 3 bases and J gave up 1 base, with 11 bases separating them. The chain employs TRBV10-3 and TRBJ2-3; D might be TRBD2 (5 bases). Sequenced input: PBMCs or T cells enriched from blood (not recorded which). The TCR originated in a man aged 35-49 years in a cohort exposed to, infected with or recovered from COVID-19 (not recorded which). The CDR3 nucleotides read TGTGCCATCAGTGACAGTCAGCGGCGCACAGATACGCAGTATTTT. Translated: CAISDSQRRTDTQYF.